Listed below are T cell receptor beta chains from one sample, sequenced in a study of cytomegalovirus exposure and HLA in healthy donors. Assay: immunoSEQ multiplex PCR; the TCRdb copy retains only in-frame clones and omits some. The repertoire has about 360,000 clones, approximately 90% of them found once; the top ten carry 0.83%. The specimen was PBMCs. The receptors originated from a woman aged 18 to 35 in good health and CMV-seronegative. The CDR3 runs from the conserved cysteine through the conserved F or W. The D gene is left open where the match is weak. A clone size is listed for some rows: how often the clone was seen (once, few, many), or a class if it is expanded.

CDR3aa,CDR3nt,j_gene,abundance,v_gene,len,d_gene
CASSQDLTSGRGPYF,TGCGCCAGCAGCCAAGATCTTACTAGCGGGAGGGGTCCGTACTTC,TRBJ2-7,.,TRBV4-1,15,TRBD2
CAISENVPGQGYEGELFF,TGTGCCATCAGTGAAAATGTCCCGGGACAGGGGTATGAGGGGGAGCTGTTTTTT,TRBJ2-2,.,TRBV10-3,18,TRBD1
CASSLAGGGQPQHF,TGTGCCAGCAGTTTAGCAGGGGGAGGTCAGCCCCAGCATTTT,TRBJ1-5,.,TRBV28,14,TRBD1
CASSFVRDRGEIAFF,TGTGCCAGCAGCTTCGTCCGGGACAGGGGGGAAATAGCTTTCTTT,TRBJ1-1,once,TRBV5-4,15,TRBD1
CASNPTGGGYEQYF,TGTGCCAGCAACCCAACAGGGGGGGGCTACGAGCAGTACTTC,TRBJ2-7,.,TRBV6-6,14,.
CASTYGGGETQYF,TGTGCCAGCACTTACGGCGGGGGAGAGACCCAGTACTTC,TRBJ2-5,.,TRBV6-1,13,TRBD2
CASSPLSGTRPEAFF,TGCGCCAGCAGCCCGTTATCCGGGACACGGCCTGAAGCTTTCTTT,TRBJ1-1,.,TRBV4-1,15,.
CASKQLVYGYTF,TGTGCCAGCAAGCAACTGGTCTATGGCTACACCTTC,TRBJ1-2,.,TRBV2,12,.
CACARGALGADTQYF,TGTGCCTGTGCGCGGGGAGCCCTGGGGGCAGATACGCAGTATTTT,TRBJ2-3,.,TRBV30,15,.
CASRPQAPGELFF,TGTGCCAGCAGGCCCCAGGCTCCGGGGGAGCTGTTTTTT,TRBJ2-2,.,TRBV2,13,.
CASSDSGAGELFF,TGTGCCAGCAGTGACTCGGGAGCCGGGGAGCTGTTTTTT,TRBJ2-2,.,TRBV6-4,13,.
CASSLEGGGLDEQFF,TGTGCCAGCAGTCTGGAGGGCGGGGGGCTCGATGAGCAGTTCTTC,TRBJ2-1,.,TRBV6-6,15,TRBD2
CASAPGLLKNDEQYF,TGTGCCAGCGCCCCGGGACTACTAAAAAACGACGAGCAGTACTTC,TRBJ2-7,.,TRBV6-6,15,TRBD2
CASSLQDRGVYEQYF,TGTGCCAGCAGCTTACAGGACAGGGGAGTCTACGAGCAGTACTTC,TRBJ2-7,few,TRBV11-2,15,TRBD1
CASSPGTSGLAEQFF,TGTGCCAGTAGTCCCGGGACTAGCGGGCTAGCTGAGCAGTTCTTC,TRBJ2-1,.,TRBV19,15,TRBD2
CASSSTGTSGNEQYF,TGTGCCAGCAGCTCAACCGGGACTAGCGGGAACGAGCAGTACTTC,TRBJ2-7,.,TRBV13,15,TRBD2
CATRLLAGPSYNEQFF,TGTGCCACCAGGCTTTTAGCGGGACCCTCCTACAATGAGCAGTTCTTC,TRBJ2-1,.,TRBV18,16,TRBD2
CASSPFGVGSYEQYF,TGTGCCAGCAGTCCCTTTGGAGTGGGCTCCTACGAGCAGTACTTC,TRBJ2-7,few,TRBV28,15,.
CASSRGYEQYF,TGTGCCAGCAGCCGCGGGTACGAGCAGTACTTC,TRBJ2-7,.,TRBV28,11,.
CASSEGLTEAFF,TGTGCCAGCAGTGAGGGGCTCACTGAAGCTTTCTTT,TRBJ1-1,.,TRBV2,12,.
CASSPAVGDSPEAFF,TGTGCCAGCAGCCCTGCTGTCGGGGACTCCCCTGAAGCTTTCTTT,TRBJ1-1,.,TRBV12-1,15,.
CASSRSGGSTDTQYF,TGTGCCAGCAGTAGGTCGGGGGGGAGCACAGATACGCAGTATTTT,TRBJ2-3,once,TRBV2,15,TRBD2
CASRPGGANEQFF,TGTGCCAGCAGGCCCGGGGGGGCGAATGAGCAGTTCTTC,TRBJ2-1,.,TRBV27,13,TRBD2
CASSFYETSNNEQFF,TGTGCCAGCAGCTTTTACGAGACTAGCAACAATGAGCAGTTCTTC,TRBJ2-1,.,TRBV7-2,15,TRBD2
CASRHTGHYGYTF,TGCGCCAGCAGACATACAGGCCATTATGGCTACACCTTC,TRBJ1-2,.,TRBV5-1,13,.
CASSFHFSGKTDTQYF,TGTGCCAGCAGCTTTCATTTCTCGGGGAAAACAGATACGCAGTATTTT,TRBJ2-3,.,TRBV7-2,16,.
CASRLGRGPQAFF,TGTGCAAGTCGCTTAGGCAGGGGGCCCCAAGCTTTCTTT,TRBJ1-1,.,TRBV12-2,13,.
CASSVDPSGRFNEQFF,TGTGCCAGCAGCGTAGATCCCAGCGGGAGGTTCAATGAGCAGTTCTTC,TRBJ2-1,.,TRBV9,16,TRBD2
CASSLTGASSYEQYF,TGTGCCAGCAGTTTAACCGGCGCTAGCTCCTACGAGCAGTACTTC,TRBJ2-7,.,TRBV27,15,.
CASSDDRGEQFF,TGTGCCAGCAGTGATGACAGGGGTGAGCAGTTCTTC,TRBJ2-1,.,TRBV2,12,TRBD1
CASSPTPGVEVETQYF,TGCGCCAGCAGCCCTACCCCAGGGGTCGAGGTTGAGACCCAGTACTTC,TRBJ2-5,.,TRBV5-1,16,.
CASSPTGHQPQHF,TGTGCCAGCAGCCCGACAGGCCATCAGCCCCAGCATTTT,TRBJ1-5,.,TRBV7-8,13,.
CASSQGVAGGPDTQYF,TGCGCCAGCAGCCAAGGCGTAGCGGGGGGCCCAGATACGCAGTATTTT,TRBJ2-3,.,TRBV4-1,16,TRBD2
CASSLAAARGHYGYTF,TGTGCCAGCAGCTTGGCCGCGGCAAGGGGGCACTATGGCTACACCTTC,TRBJ1-2,.,TRBV5-6,16,TRBD1
CASSPQGSYNEQFF,TGTGCCAGCTCACCCCAGGGCTCCTACAATGAGCAGTTCTTC,TRBJ2-1,.,TRBV18,14,.
CASSPSVGVFEAFF,TGTGCCAGCAGCCCCTCCGTCGGAGTATTTGAAGCTTTCTTT,TRBJ1-1,.,TRBV7-8,14,.
CASSFGTPDNQPQHF,TGTGCCAGCAGTTTCGGGACACCGGACAATCAGCCCCAGCATTTT,TRBJ1-5,once,TRBV28,15,.
CASSPLVARREDTNYEQYF,TGCGCCAGCAGCCCCCTAGTCGCGCGTCGGGAAGACACAAATTACGAGCAGTACTTC,TRBJ2-7,.,TRBV4-1,19,.
CASSSMLGGQAFRTEAFF,TGTGCCAGCAGCTCCATGTTGGGCGGACAGGCCTTTCGGACTGAAGCTTTCTTT,TRBJ1-1,.,TRBV7-8,18,TRBD1
CASSVNQGGNYGYTF,TGCGCCAGCAGCGTAAACCAGGGGGGAAACTATGGCTACACCTTC,TRBJ1-2,.,TRBV5-1,15,TRBD1